Included here is one T cell receptor beta chain sequence, with context. CDR1 is DFQATT, CDR2 SNEGSKA, per germline (reference sequence). Trimming pared 6 bases from V and 3 bases from J, leaving 14 bases between. The CDR3 loop spans 13 amino acids. This entry is derived from a study of CD8 T cells in Susac syndrome. Background on the study: Blood was drawn from Susac syndrome patients while they were therapy-naive, on corticosteroids, or on intravenous immunoglobulin alone.

CD8+ and CD4+ T cells from blood underwent TCR beta sequencing, which was carried out in a high-throughput format. The CD8+ and CD4+ T cells were isolated magnetically using a negative isolation approach, whereas the TEMRA cells were enriched by FACS. Reverse transcription used about 0.45 to 1 ug RNA and random hexamers. The amplification used immunoSEQ multiplex PCR on TCR beta CDR3; it spanned 54 Vbeta and 13 Jbeta. TCRdb ran MiXCR on the immunoSEQ multiplex PCR reads and lists one entry per CDR3 protein. The sample holds about 150,000 distinct CDR3 sequences, 90% to 96% seen once. Sequencing input: CD4+ T cells from PBMCs. The V gene is TRBV20-1, the J gene TRBJ2-5; possibly TRBD1 for D (6 bases). The receptor was derived from a human donor with Susac syndrome. The CDR3 nucleotides are TGCAGTGCCGCGGACAGAGACAAAGAGACCCAGTACTTC. Encoded protein: CSAADRDKETQYF.